This T cell receptor beta chain comes out of a study of CD8+ T cells in alopecia areata. As for the study in general: Treated individuals took tofacitinib by mouth, 5 to 10 mg twice daily.

Treatment denoted: oral pan-JAK inhibitor, 5-10 mg twice daily. CDR3 size: 15 residues. V lost 8 bases and J lost 2, with 17 bases in between. The germline V gene has CDR1 SNHLY and CDR2 FYNNEI. Extraction and reverse transcription of RNA yielded cDNA as the sequencing template. Clones were sequenced by immunoSEQ multiplex PCR, and TCRdb holds only the in-frame ones, with some missing. This table holds 95,000 to 110,000 clones, around 84% found once. The sequence came from a human donor with alopecia areata. Specimen: CD8+ T cells sorted from blood, collected at week 24, from a patient treated with tofacitinib. The chain uses TRBV2 and TRBJ2-3; D might be TRBD2 (7 bases). In DNA, the CDR3 is TGTGCCAGCTCGGGGGGCTTGTATCTCACAGATACGCAGTATTTT. Amino acids: CASSGGLYLTDTQYF.